This T cell receptor (beta chain) was sequenced in a study of T cell responses to AZD1222 COVID-19 vaccine. TCRdb's copy holds only in-frame clones and misses some; the assay was immunoSEQ multiplex PCR. The table shows about 140,000 clones, with about 90% occurring only once. General study points: The study identified only six AZD1222 recipients as seropositive at baseline. The study sampled repertoires only after the peak T cell response.

This CDR3 has 16 amino acids. Trimming pared 0 bases from V and 8 bases from J, leaving 19 bases between. Germline V CDR1 and CDR2: SGHTA, FQGNSA. Concerning this clone itself: The antigen is undetermined.

The chain couples TRBV7-2 to TRBJ1-2; D remains unclear. This receptor was identified in an adult who received the MenACWY meningococcal vaccine as a control. Material: peripheral blood, obtained 28 days after the second dose of the MenACWY control vaccine. This CDR3 reads CASSLAFQAAQGGYTF. The CDR3 coding sequence is TGTGCCAGCAGCTTAGCGTTCCAGGCAGCTCAAGGGGGCTACACCTTC.